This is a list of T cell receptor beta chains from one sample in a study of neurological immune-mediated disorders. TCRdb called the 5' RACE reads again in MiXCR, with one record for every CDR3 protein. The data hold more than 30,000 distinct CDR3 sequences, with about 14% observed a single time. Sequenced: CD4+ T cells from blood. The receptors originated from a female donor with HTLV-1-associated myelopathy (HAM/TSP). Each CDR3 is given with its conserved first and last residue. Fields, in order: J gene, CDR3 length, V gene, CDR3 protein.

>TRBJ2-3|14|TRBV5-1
CASSLTPGTDTQYF
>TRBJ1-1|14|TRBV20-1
CSAREGTANTEAFF
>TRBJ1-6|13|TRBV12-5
CASGLGQNSPLHF
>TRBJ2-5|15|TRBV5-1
CASSLQGQGQETQYF
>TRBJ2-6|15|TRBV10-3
CAISLTGRGANVLTF
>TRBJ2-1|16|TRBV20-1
CSALGGPAGSYNEQFF
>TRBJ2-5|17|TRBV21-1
CASGPPSWQPQQETQYF
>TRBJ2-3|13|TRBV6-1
CASSPFGGDTQYF
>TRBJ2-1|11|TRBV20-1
CSAEVGNEQFF
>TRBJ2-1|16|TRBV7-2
CASSAEAREWYNEQFF
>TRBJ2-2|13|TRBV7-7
CASSSGSTGELFF
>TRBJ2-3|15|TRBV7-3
CASSLLAGGPGTQYF
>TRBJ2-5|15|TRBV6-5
CASSYGRGQRETQYF
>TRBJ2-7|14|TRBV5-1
CARSETVSTYEQYF
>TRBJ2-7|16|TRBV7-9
CASSRLVGVGSYEQYF
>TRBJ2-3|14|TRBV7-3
CASSLIGGGDTQYF
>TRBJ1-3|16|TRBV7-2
CASSLNTPGSGNTIYF
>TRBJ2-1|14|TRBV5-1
CASSNRGGRNEQFF
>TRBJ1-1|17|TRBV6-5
CASSYSKWTGLYTEAFF
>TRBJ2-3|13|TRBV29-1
CSTGQGSTDTQYF
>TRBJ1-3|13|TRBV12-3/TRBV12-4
CASSLSSGNTIYF
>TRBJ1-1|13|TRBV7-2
CASSSTGYTEAFF
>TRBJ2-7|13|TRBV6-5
CASSSGLPYEQYF
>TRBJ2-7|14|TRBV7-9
CASSLWTGRDEQYF
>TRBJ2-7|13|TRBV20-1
CSASDPVGGEQYF
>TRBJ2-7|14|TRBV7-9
CASSLVGREDEQYF
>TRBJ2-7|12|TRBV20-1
CSARQGPGEQYF
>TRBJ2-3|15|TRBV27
CASGLPGTGYDTQYF
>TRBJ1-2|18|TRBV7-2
CASSPNPGTGGASRGYTF
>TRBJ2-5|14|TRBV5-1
CASSLYPQTLAQYF
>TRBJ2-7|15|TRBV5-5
CASSETSGRSYEQYF
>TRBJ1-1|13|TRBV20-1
CSPSRGEDTEAFF
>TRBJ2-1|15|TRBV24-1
CATSDVGPSYNEQFF
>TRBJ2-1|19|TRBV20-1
CSAVVPGLAGGRSYNEQFF
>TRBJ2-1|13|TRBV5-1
CASSLLAGDEQFF
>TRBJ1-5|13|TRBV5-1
CASSLDGLGPQHF
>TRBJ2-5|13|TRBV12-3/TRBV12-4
CASSLYEGETQYF
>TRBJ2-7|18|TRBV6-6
CASSYSSLAGGPVYEQYF
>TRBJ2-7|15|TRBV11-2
CASSPWTRGSYEQYF
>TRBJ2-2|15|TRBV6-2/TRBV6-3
CASSLHRGGSGELFF
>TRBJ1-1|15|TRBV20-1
CSASDSTGMGTEAFF
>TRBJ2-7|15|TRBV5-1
CASSFGLAGVYEQYF